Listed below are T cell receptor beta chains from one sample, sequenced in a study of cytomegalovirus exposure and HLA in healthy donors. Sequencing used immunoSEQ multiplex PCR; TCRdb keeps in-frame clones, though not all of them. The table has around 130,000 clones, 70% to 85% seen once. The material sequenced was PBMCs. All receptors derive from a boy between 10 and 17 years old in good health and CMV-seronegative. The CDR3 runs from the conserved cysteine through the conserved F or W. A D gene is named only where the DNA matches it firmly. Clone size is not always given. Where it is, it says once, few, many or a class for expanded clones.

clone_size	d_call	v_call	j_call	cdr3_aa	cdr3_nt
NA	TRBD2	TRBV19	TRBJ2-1	CASSILGEGRNEQFF	TGTGCCAGTAGTATTCTGGGGGAGGGCCGGAATGAGCAGTTCTTC
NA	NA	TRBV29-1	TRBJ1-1	CSVHELNTEAFF	TGCAGCGTGCATGAGTTGAACACTGAAGCTTTCTTT
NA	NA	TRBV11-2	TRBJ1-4	CASSLQQLNEKLFF	TGTGCCAGCAGCTTACAACAGCTTAATGAAAAACTGTTTTTT
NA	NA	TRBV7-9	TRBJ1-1	CASSLLPIEATEAFF	TGTGCCAGCAGCTTACTCCCGATTGAGGCAACTGAAGCTTTCTTT
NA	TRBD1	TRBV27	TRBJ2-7	CASSRTGAYEQYF	TGTGCCAGCAGCCGGACAGGGGCCTACGAGCAGTACTTC
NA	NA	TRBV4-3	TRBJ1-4	CASSQGARTATNEKLFF	TGCGCCAGCAGCCAAGGGGCAAGGACAGCAACTAATGAAAAACTGTTTTTT
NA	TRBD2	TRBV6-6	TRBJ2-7	CASSYSGGSYEQYF	TGTGCCAGCAGTTATAGCGGGGGATCCTACGAGCAGTACTTC
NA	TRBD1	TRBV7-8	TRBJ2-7	CASSSDRGGEQYF	TGTGCCAGCAGCTCGGACAGGGGAGGCGAGCAGTACTTC
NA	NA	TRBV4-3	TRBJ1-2	CASSQDRGSNYGYTF	TGCGCCAGCAGCCAAGATCGGGGATCTAACTATGGCTACACCTTC
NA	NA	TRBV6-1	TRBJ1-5	CASSEARRARNQPQHF	TGTGCCAGCAGTGAAGCAAGGAGGGCCAGAAATCAGCCCCAGCATTTT
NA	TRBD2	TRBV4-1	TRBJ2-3	CASRTSGTDTQYF	TGCGCCAGCAGGACTAGCGGCACAGATACGCAGTATTTT
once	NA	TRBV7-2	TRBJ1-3	CASSSTNGGNTIYF	TGTGCCAGCAGCTCGACTAACGGCGGAAACACCATATATTTT
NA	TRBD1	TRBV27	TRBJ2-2	CASATGGRELFF	TGTGCCAGCGCTACAGGGGGCCGGGAGCTGTTTTTT
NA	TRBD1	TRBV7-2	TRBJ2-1	CASSGGQGYNEQFF	TGTGCCAGCAGCGGAGGACAGGGGTACAATGAGCAGTTCTTC
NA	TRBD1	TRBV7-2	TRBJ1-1	CASSTRQGNTEAFF	TGTGCCAGCAGCACCCGACAGGGTAACACTGAAGCTTTCTTT
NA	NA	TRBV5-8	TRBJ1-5	CASSFRFGQNQPQHF	TGTGCCAGCAGCTTCAGGTTCGGACAGAATCAGCCCCAGCATTTT